Included here is one TCR beta chain sequence, with context. This clone's antigen is unknown. Qualities for individual bases were not recorded, and no much larger clone is one base off. The data are from a study of blood T cell repertoires in COVID-19 (TCRdb year 2020). For the study in its entirety: The collaborator samples originated in the United States, Italy and Spain and spanned the acute and convalescent phases of COVID-19. Samples were obtained from the ongoing ImmuneRACE study (first 160 participants) and from 1,254 subjects provided by 6 global collaborators. The prospective study material was composed of cDNA or gDNA derived from T cells, B-cell-depleted T cells, or PBMCs. HLA class I and class II types, where available, came from metadata supplied by the sample provider rather than from assay-based typing. A de-identified subject ID, COVID-19 status, age in years and sex were almost always included in the sample metadata. Subjects who had been exposed to COVID-19, were actively infected with it, or had recovered from it provided the deeply sampled blood TCRbeta repertoires that made up the dataset. A freely available public database, intended as a resource for researchers studying the immune response to SARS-CoV-2, is where the repertoires were released. Paper-wide results and their limitations: The amount of clinical and demographic metadata varied by source and participant and was provided uncurated.

The immunoSEQ Assay, a bias-controlled multiplex PCR, was used to amplify TCRbeta CDR3 regions from genomic DNA. As for how the authors treated the data: Nucleated cell counts per sample were estimated from amplification of reference gene primers within the assay. To quantify the absolute abundance of each unique TCRbeta CDR3 rearrangement, sequence reads were collapsed and filtered. Productive Simpson clonality was computed per sample as the square root of Simpson's diversity index over productive rearrangements. The table comes from immuneACCESS by way of TCRdb, which keeps in-frame sequences with V and J called. Part of the clones is missing from these tables; in studies checked, under half for an unresolved V gene and the rest for unknown reasons. V and J calls and clone size are given by that table; D and trimming were obtained from the DNA. The sample yields around 42,000 clones; around 80% were counted once. Jointly, the top ten make up more than 30% of the sample.

The collaborating institutions used their own protocols to collect whole blood in K2EDTA tubes. For TCRbeta analysis, collaborators shipped samples in one of three forms: frozen whole blood, isolated PBMCs, or DNA extracted from either of those sample types. Via the germline V gene (reference sequence), CDR1 is SEHNR and CDR2 FQNEAQ. The V end loses 2 bases and the J end loses 7 bases, and a stretch of 11 bases separates them. The CDR3 sequence holds 14 residues, the cysteine and phenylalanine included. The entry retains the CDR3 DNA only, 42 bases that are in frame from base 1. This TCR came from a man older than 75 with active or convalescent COVID-19. Sequenced material: peripheral blood. Rearrangement joined TRBV7-9 to TRBJ1-4; a confident D gene designation cannot be given. The nucleotides are TGTGCCAGCAGCTTATTATCCTCTACTGAAAAACTGTTTTTT. Translation gives CASSLLSSTEKLFF. Joined to the reference TRBV7-9 and TRBJ1-4 proteins, this CDR3 gives the full variable domain: DTGVSQNPRHKITKRGQNVTFRCDPISEHNRLYWYRQTLGQGPEFLTYFQNEAQLEKSRLLSDRFSAERPKGSFSTLEIQRTEQGDSAMYLCASSLLSSTEKLFFGSGTQLSVL.